The entry below describes one T cell receptor beta chain. Antigen unknown. The sample belongs to a study of T cells in Graves' hyperthyroidism and ophthalmopathy. The CDR3 length is 14 residues. Germline assignment: CDR1 ENHRY and CDR2 SYGVKD. V shed 7 bases, J shed 5 bases, and the junction held 7 bases outside the gene matches. Study-wide points: Blood also contained most expanded thyroid clonotypes above 0.001. Ophthalmopathy and stable hyperthyroidism were separated by a 13 V-J model.

The PBMCs had their origin in approximately 10 ml of fresh peripheral blood. Template material for amplifying TCR beta CDR3 regions consisted of RNA transcripts. First-round RT-PCR with HTBI primers amplified the TCR CDR3 region. Each CDR3 protein is one row after TCRdb ran MiXCR on the multiplex PCR reads. The sample includes fewer than 350,000 distinct CDR3 sequences, about 18% of them seen just once. The sequencing sample was made of blood. The clonotype was recovered from a woman in her 50s with Graves' hyperthyroidism. The chain uses TRBV10-3 and TRBJ2-7; TRBD1 matches 11 bases. CDR3 nucleotide sequence: TGTGCCATCACGACAGGACAGGGGGCCCACGAGCAGTACTTC. Amino acid sequence: CAITTGQGAHEQYF.